The clone carrying this TCR beta chain was detected a few times. This sample was included in a study of pediatric ulcerative colitis. Repertoires were generated with immunoSEQ multiplex PCR, while TCRdb's copy carries only in-frame clones and drops some. This table has 35,000 or so clones, around 73% appearing once. The rectum was sampled with one to two pinch biopsies at colonoscopy. The CDR3 runs to 13 residues. Germline V gene sequence: CDR1 SNHLY, CDR2 FYNNEI. Trimming pared 8 bases from V and 0 bases from J, leaving 8 bases between. The chain joins TRBV2 to TRBJ2-1; no firm D call. The clonotype originates from a boy aged 5-17 years with moderate ulcerative colitis. Sequenced sample: gut tissue. CDR3 sequence (DNA): TGTGCCAGCTACAGCCGCTCCTACAATGAGCAGTTCTTC. Amino acids: CASYSRSYNEQFF.